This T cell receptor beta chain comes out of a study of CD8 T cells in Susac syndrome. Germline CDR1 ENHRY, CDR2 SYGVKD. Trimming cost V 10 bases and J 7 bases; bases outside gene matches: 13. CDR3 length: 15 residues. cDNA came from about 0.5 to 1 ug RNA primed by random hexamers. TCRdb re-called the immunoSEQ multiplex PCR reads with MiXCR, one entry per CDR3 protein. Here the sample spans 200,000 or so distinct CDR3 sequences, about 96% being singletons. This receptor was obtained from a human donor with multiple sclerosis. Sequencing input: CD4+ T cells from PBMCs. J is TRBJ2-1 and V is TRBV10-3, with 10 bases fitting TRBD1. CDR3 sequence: CATYSRDRGRNEQFF. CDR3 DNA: TGTGCCACCTATTCCCGGGACAGGGGAAGGAATGAGCAGTTCTTC.